This is a list of T cell receptor beta chains from one sample in a study of T-cell reconstitution after alpha-beta-depleted transplantation in children. TCRdb reanalysed the PCR reads using MiXCR and keeps one entry per CDR3 protein. The sample holds some 840,000 distinct CDR3 sequences, about 15% seen once. Sequencing was performed on PBMCs, mostly from graft donor cells, taken 360 days after TCRalphabeta/CD19-depleted stem cell transplant. These TCRs come from a male patient between 5 and 17 years old who had a stem cell transplant for acute lymphoblastic leukemia, so the T cells may come from the graft donor. CDR3s include the opening cysteine and the closing phenylalanine or tryptophan. Each record gives: D gene, V gene, J gene, clone size, CDR3 DNA, CDR3 protein. The D gene is left open where the match is weak. Expanded clones get a size class; other rows say once, few or many, or leave the size out.

>TRBD2|TRBV4-2|TRBJ2-7|NA
TGTGCCAGCAGCCAAGCCCCACCCGGGACTAGCGTTTCCTACGAGCAGTACTTC
CASSQAPPGTSVSYEQYF
>NA|TRBV27|TRBJ2-7|NA
TGTGCCAGCAGTTTAATCTTAACGGGAACCTACGAGCAGTACTTC
CASSLILTGTYEQYF
>NA|TRBV5-1|TRBJ2-5|few
TGCGCCAGCAGCTTGTCGGGGTTTCGAGAGACCCAGTACTTC
CASSLSGFRETQYF
>NA|TRBV27|TRBJ2-7|NA
TGTGCCAGCAGAGGATCGACGACCTACGAGCAGTACTTC
CASRGSTTYEQYF
>NA|TRBV11-1|TRBJ2-1|NA
TGTGCCAGCAGCCCGGACCGGGATCCCACAAGCTCCTACAATGAGCAGTTCTTC
CASSPDRDPTSSYNEQFF
>TRBD2|TRBV29-1|TRBJ2-1|few
TGCAGCGTTCGGACTAGACCCACCATTTACAATGAGCAGTTCTTC
CSVRTRPTIYNEQFF
>NA|TRBV20-1|TRBJ2-2|many
TGCAGTGCTAGAGTTCATCAGACTACCGGGGAGCTGTTTTTT
CSARVHQTTGELFF
>NA|TRBV12-3/TRBV12-4|TRBJ2-5|few
TGTGCCAGCAGTTTTTACCCTTACGGGGAGACCCAGTACTTC
CASSFYPYGETQYF
>TRBD2|TRBV4-2|TRBJ2-1|few
TGTGCCAGCAGCTCCGACACTAGCGGGCTCGAGCAGTTCTTC
CASSSDTSGLEQFF
>NA|TRBV5-1|TRBJ1-1|NA
TGCGCCAGCAGCTCGCCCGAAAGCTTCCAATTTATGAACACTGAAGCTTTCTTT
CASSSPESFQFMNTEAFF
>NA|TRBV4-2|TRBJ2-1|few
TGTGCCAGCAGAGCCGACAGTAGCTCCTACAATGAGCAGTTCTTC
CASRADSSSYNEQFF
>NA|TRBV15|TRBJ1-5|NA
TGTGCCACCAGCATCCCGATCGGGGGGGGCTACCAGCCCCAGCATTTT
CATSIPIGGGYQPQHF
>NA|TRBV4-1|TRBJ2-5|many
TGCGCCAGCAGCAACCATCCCCAGGGCGGGACGGGGGAGACCCAGTACTTC
CASSNHPQGGTGETQYF
>NA|TRBV29-1|TRBJ2-7|NA
TGCAGCGTTGCTGCAGGGGCTGCCTACGAGCAGTACTTC
CSVAAGAAYEQYF
>NA|TRBV5-1|TRBJ2-1|many
TGCGCCAGCAGCTTGGCCCCTTCCAACAATGAGCAGTTCTTC
CASSLAPSNNEQFF
>NA|TRBV18|TRBJ2-7|few
TGTGCCAGCTCCCAGGACGGGGGCGCGTGGTACGAGCAGTACTTC
CASSQDGGAWYEQYF
>NA|TRBV20-1|TRBJ2-3|few
TGCAGTGCTAGTTATTCGGGAGCTACGCAGTATTTT
CSASYSGATQYF
>NA|TRBV20-1|TRBJ2-7|NA
TGCAGTGCGAGCAAATCCTACGAGCAGTACTTC
CSASKSYEQYF
>NA|TRBV12-3/TRBV12-4|TRBJ2-5|many
TGTGCCAGCAGTTTTCGCGGTCCCAATCAAGAGACCCAGTACTTC
CASSFRGPNQETQYF
>TRBD1|TRBV10-3|TRBJ2-7|few
TGTGCCATCAGGCCCACCGGGACAGGGGGCCTTTCTGGCTACGAGCAGTACTTC
CAIRPTGTGGLSGYEQYF
>NA|TRBV5-1|TRBJ1-5|few
TGCGCCAGCAGCTTGGAGGGAACACGATATCAGCCCCAGCATTTT
CASSLEGTRYQPQHF
>NA|TRBV7-9|TRBJ2-2|many
TGTGCCAGCAGCTTGAGTGGTACATCGGAGCTGTTTTTT
CASSLSGTSELFF
>NA|TRBV10-2|TRBJ2-7|NA
TGCGCCAGCAGTGAGCGGAGGCCCTTCGAGCAGTACTTC
CASSERRPFEQYF
>TRBD2|TRBV4-1|TRBJ2-7|many
TGTGCCAGCAGCCAAGGACTAGCGGGCTACGAGCAGTACTTC
CASSQGLAGYEQYF
>NA|TRBV20-1|TRBJ1-2|few
TGCAGTGCTAGAGATTCCTCGACAGGCCCTTCTAACTATGGCTACACCTTC
CSARDSSTGPSNYGYTF
>NA|TRBV27|TRBJ2-1|few
TGTGCCAGCAGTTTCGGCAGGGTCCATGAGCAGTTCTTC
CASSFGRVHEQFF
>NA|TRBV24-1|TRBJ2-3|few
TGTGCCACCAATACAGGGATGGGCACAGATACGCAGTATTTT
CATNTGMGTDTQYF
>TRBD1|TRBV29-1|TRBJ1-2|NA
TGCAGCGTTCCCAAAACAGGGGCAGGGGACTATGGCTACACCTTC
CSVPKTGAGDYGYTF
>TRBD1|TRBV15|TRBJ2-1|few
TGTGCCACCAGCAGCCGGGGCACAGGGGTCAATGAGCAGTTCTTC
CATSSRGTGVNEQFF
>NA|TRBV9|TRBJ1-6|many
TGTGCCAGCAGCGCCGTGGAGGGCTTGAATTCACCCCTCCACTTT
CASSAVEGLNSPLHF
>NA|TRBV11-2|TRBJ2-1|NA
TGTGCCAGCAGCAGAGCCGGGGAAGGCGAGCAGTTCTTC
CASSRAGEGEQFF
>NA|TRBV4-1|TRBJ1-1|few
TGCGCCAGCAGCCAAGCGGGAGTAACAGGGTCTACGAACACTGAAGCTTTCTTT
CASSQAGVTGSTNTEAFF
>NA|TRBV11-2|TRBJ2-2|NA
TGTGCCAGCAGCTCCCCTCCGGGCTCTGGTACCGGGGAGCTGTTTTTT
CASSSPPGSGTGELFF
>NA|TRBV7-9|TRBJ2-3|NA
TGTGCCAGCAGCGCCAGAAGGACGGGAAAACCCACAGATACGCAGTATTTT
CASSARRTGKPTDTQYF
>TRBD2|TRBV7-9|TRBJ2-7|NA
TGTGCCAGCAGCCTGAGGACTAGCAAAGGATACGAGCAGTACTTC
CASSLRTSKGYEQYF
>NA|TRBV7-7|TRBJ2-3|NA
TGTGCCAGCAGCCAGACAGCGATAGGCACAGATACGCAGTATTTT
CASSQTAIGTDTQYF
>NA|TRBV6-1|TRBJ2-2|NA
TGTGCCAGCACCTCCCAGGAGAACACCGGGGAGCTGTTTTTT
CASTSQENTGELFF
>NA|TRBV6-1|TRBJ1-6|NA
TGTGCCAGCAGTCCGCAGGGGTGGGCCTATAATTCACCCCTCCACTTT
CASSPQGWAYNSPLHF
>TRBD1|TRBV28|TRBJ2-3|many
TGTGCCAGCAGTTTCACGCTACAGGGGCGAGGGGGCACAGATACGCAGTATTTT
CASSFTLQGRGGTDTQYF
>TRBD2|TRBV20-1|TRBJ2-1|few
TGCAGTGCTAGTTCTAGCGGCCATTACAATGAGCAGTTCTTC
CSASSSGHYNEQFF
>TRBD2|TRBV20-1|TRBJ2-3|NA
TGCAGTGGGCTAGCGGCTAGCACAGATACGCAGTATTTT
CSGLAASTDTQYF
>TRBD2|TRBV7-3|TRBJ2-1|NA
TGTGCCAGCAGCCGGTCGGGACTAAATAACAATGAGCAGTTCTTC
CASSRSGLNNNEQFF
>TRBD2|TRBV20-1|TRBJ2-1|NA
TGCAGTGCTAGAGAGCTAGCGGAACCGCAGTTCTTC
CSARELAEPQFF
>NA|TRBV15|TRBJ2-3|NA
TGTGCCACCAGCATGGTCAGGGGCACAGATACGCAGTATTTT
CATSMVRGTDTQYF
>NA|TRBV5-8|TRBJ1-2|few
TGTGCCAGCAGCTTGGACCATCTGGACAGAGGGTGGGTTTATGGCTACACCTTC
CASSLDHLDRGWVYGYTF
>NA|TRBV5-1|TRBJ2-4|NA
TGCGCCAGCAGCTTGGCGGGGATCCTAAACATTCAGTACTTC
CASSLAGILNIQYF
>NA|TRBV12-3/TRBV12-4|TRBJ2-5|NA
TGTGCCAGCAGCCCCGGACTCACGCTGGAGACCCAGTACTTC
CASSPGLTLETQYF
>NA|TRBV12-3/TRBV12-4|TRBJ2-7|few
TGTGCCAGCAGGCTCGCCGCCGGGCCCTACGAGCAGTACTTC
CASRLAAGPYEQYF
>NA|TRBV29-1|TRBJ1-4|many
TGCAGCGTTTTGGGACCTAATGAAAAACTGTTTTTT
CSVLGPNEKLFF
>TRBD1|TRBV3-1|TRBJ1-4|once
TGTGCCAGCAGTCGTACAGGGGCAAAAGGGGAAAAACTGTTTTTT
CASSRTGAKGEKLFF
>NA|TRBV5-1|TRBJ2-7|NA
TGCGCCAGCAGCTTGGCTGGCGGGATCTTCCCCTACGAGCAGTACTTC
CASSLAGGIFPYEQYF
>TRBD2|TRBV28|TRBJ2-1|NA
TGTGCCAGCAGTTTATGGGCGGGAGGGCCATACAATGAGCAGTTCTTC
CASSLWAGGPYNEQFF
>TRBD1|TRBV4-1|TRBJ2-1|NA
TGCGCCAGCAGCCATGTAGGAGTCAGGGGGCTCTACAATGAGCAGTTCTTC
CASSHVGVRGLYNEQFF
>TRBD1|TRBV6-5|TRBJ2-1|many
TGTGCCAGCAGTTCTTGGACAGGGGAAGGAGGTGAGCAGTTCTTC
CASSSWTGEGGEQFF